This T cell receptor beta chain was recorded in a study of T cells in Graves' hyperthyroidism and ophthalmopathy. General study results and limits: Ophthalmopathy was identified by the model a median approximately 6.9 months ahead of onset. Among clonotypes expanded in thyroid above 0.001, most were also found in blood.

RNA transcripts yielded amplified TCR beta CDR3 regions. HTBI primers were the set used in a first-round RT-PCR of the TCR CDR3. TCRdb reprocessed the multiplex PCR reads via MiXCR and lists one record per CDR3 protein. This table has 450,000 to 650,000 distinct CDR3 sequences, 17% appearing once. The CDR3 consists of 15 residues. The V gene lost 7 bases and the J gene lost 4 bases, with 17 bases spanning the gap. The V gene's germline CDR1 is SQVTM and CDR2 ANQGSEA. For this clonotype: Antigen: not known.

With duration under 3 months, ophthalmopathy was active: Clinical Activity Score at least 3, NOSPECS at least 4. Uncontrolled infection, other autoimmune disease, pregnancy and lactation each barred patients from inclusion. This sequence joins TRBV29-1 and TRBJ2-6; tentatively, D is TRBD1 (6 bases). The specimen was blood. The TCR was taken from a woman between 18 and 30 years old with Graves' ophthalmopathy. Here the CDR3 reads CSASWDNAGANVLTF. Here the CDR3 DNA reads TGCAGCGCCTCTTGGGACAACGCCGGGGCCAACGTCCTGACTTTC. Full variable domain (missing parts from reference TRBV29-1 and TRBJ2-6): SAVISQKPSRDICQRGTSLTIQCQVDSQVTMMFWYRQQPGQSLTLIATANQGSEATYESGFVIDKFPISRPNLTFSTLTVSNMSPEDSSIYLCSASWDNAGANVLTFGAGSRLTVL.